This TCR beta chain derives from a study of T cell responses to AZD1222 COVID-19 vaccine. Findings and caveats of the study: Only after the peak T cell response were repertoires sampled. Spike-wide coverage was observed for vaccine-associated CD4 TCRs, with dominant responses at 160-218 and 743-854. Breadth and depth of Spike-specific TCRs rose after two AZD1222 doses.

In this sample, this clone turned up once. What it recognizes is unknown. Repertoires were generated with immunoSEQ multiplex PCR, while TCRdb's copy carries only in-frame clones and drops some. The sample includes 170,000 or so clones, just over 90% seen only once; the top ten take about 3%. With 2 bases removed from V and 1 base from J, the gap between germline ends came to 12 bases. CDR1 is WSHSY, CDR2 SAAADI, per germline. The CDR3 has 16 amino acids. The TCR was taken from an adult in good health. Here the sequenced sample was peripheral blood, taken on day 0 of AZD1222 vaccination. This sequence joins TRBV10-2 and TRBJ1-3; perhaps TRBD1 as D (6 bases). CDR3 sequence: CASSEKTGPSGNTIYF. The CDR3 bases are TGCGCCAGCAGTGAGAAGACAGGCCCTTCTGGAAACACCATATATTTT.